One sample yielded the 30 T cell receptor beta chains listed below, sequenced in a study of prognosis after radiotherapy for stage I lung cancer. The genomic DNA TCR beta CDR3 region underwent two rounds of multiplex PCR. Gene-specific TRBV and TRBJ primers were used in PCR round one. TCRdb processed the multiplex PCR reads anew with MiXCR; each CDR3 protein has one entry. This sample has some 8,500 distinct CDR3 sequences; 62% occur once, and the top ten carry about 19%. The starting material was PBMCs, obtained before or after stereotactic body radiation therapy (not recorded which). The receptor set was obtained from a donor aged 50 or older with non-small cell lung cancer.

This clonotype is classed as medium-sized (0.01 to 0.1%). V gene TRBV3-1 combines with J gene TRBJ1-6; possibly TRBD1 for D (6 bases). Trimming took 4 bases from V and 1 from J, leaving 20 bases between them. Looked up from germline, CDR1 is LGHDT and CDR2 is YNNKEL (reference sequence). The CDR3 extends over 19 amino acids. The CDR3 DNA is TGTGCCAGCAGCCCGCCACAGGGATCCGCGTTTTCCTATAATTCACCCCTCCACTTT. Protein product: CASSPPQGSAFSYNSPLHF.

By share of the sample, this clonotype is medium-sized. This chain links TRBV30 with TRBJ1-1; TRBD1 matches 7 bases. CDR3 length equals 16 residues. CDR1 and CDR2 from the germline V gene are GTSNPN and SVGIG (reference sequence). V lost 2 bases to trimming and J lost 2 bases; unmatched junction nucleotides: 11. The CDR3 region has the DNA TGTGCCTGGAGTTATTTGGGAGGGACAGCTAACACTGAAGCTTTCTTT. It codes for CAWSYLGGTANTEAFF.

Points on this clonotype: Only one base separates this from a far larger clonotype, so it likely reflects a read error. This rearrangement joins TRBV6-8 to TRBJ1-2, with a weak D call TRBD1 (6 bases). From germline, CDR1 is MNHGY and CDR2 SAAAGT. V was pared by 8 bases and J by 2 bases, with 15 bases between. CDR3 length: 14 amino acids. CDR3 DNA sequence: TGTGCCAGCGGTTTGTACAGGGAAAACTATGGCTACACCTTC. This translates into CASGLYRENYGYTF.

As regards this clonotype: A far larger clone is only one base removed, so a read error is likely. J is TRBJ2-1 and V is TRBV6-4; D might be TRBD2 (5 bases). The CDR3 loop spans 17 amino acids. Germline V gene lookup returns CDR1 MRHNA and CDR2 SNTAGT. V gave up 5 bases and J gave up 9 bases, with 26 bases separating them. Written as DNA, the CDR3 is TGTGCCAGCAGTTACCTAGAGTCCGGGAAAGGGAGTACTGAGCAGTTCTTC. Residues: CASSYLESGKGSTEQFF.

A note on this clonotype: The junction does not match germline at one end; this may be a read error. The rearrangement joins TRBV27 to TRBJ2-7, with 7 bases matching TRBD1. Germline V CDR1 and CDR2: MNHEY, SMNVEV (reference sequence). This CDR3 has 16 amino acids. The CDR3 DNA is TGTGCCAGCAGTTTATCGTTGGCAGGGGGTTCCTACGAGCATTACTTC. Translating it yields CASSLSLAGGSYEHYF.

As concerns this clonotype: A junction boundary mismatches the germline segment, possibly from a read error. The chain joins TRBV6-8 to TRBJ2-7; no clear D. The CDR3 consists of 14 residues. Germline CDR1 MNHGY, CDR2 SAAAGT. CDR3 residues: CSSIYTSTLSEQYF. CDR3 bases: TGTTCCAGCATTTACACTTCGACGTTGAGTGAGCAGTACTTC.

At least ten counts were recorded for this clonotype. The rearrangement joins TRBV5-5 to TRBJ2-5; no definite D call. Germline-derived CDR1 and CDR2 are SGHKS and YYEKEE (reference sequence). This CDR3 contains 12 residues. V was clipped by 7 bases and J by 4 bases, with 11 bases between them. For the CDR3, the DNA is TGTGCCAGCCACTTAGACGGAGAGACCCAGTACTTC. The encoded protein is CASHLDGETQYF.

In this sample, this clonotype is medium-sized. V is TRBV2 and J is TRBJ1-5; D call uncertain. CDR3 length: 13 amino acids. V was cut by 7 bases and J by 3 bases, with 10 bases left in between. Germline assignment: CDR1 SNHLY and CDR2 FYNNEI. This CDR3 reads CASTGDFNQPQHF. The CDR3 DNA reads TGTGCCAGCACAGGCGACTTCAATCAGCCCCAGCATTTT.

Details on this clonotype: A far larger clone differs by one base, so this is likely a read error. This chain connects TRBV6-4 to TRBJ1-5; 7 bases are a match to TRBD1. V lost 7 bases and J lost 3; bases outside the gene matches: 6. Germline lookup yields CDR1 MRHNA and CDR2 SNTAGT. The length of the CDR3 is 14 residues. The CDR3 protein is CASIADRVNQPQHF. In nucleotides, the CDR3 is TGTGCCAGCATTGCTGACAGGGTCAATCAGCCCCAGCATTTT.

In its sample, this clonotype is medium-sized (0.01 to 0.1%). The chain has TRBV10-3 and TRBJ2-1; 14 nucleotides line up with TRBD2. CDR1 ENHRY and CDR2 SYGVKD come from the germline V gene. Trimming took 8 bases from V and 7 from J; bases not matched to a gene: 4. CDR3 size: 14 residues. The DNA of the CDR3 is TGTGCCATCGGGACTAGCGGGAGTTCGAATGAGCAGTTCTTC. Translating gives CAIGTSGSSNEQFF.

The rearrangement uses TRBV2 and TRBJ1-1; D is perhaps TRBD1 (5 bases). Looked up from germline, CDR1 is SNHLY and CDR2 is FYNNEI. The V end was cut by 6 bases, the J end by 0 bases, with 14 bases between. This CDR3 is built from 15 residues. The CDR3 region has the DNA TGTGCCAGCAGAAGACTGGCGGGACTGAACACTGAAGCTTTCTTT. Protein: CASRRLAGLNTEAFF.

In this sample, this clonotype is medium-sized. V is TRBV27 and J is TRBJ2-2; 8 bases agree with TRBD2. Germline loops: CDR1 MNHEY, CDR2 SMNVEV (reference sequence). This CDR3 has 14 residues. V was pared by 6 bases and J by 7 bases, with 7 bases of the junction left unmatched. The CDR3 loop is CASRAGVWNGELFF. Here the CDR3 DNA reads TGTGCCAGCAGAGCGGGAGTTTGGAACGGGGAGCTGTTTTTT.

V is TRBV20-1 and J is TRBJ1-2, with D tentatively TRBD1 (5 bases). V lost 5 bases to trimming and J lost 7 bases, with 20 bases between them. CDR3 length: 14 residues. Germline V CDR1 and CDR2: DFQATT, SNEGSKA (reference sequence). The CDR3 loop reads CSAPEGRARGGYTF. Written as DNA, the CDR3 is TGCAGTGCTCCCGAGGGACGGGCGAGGGGTGGCTACACCTTC.

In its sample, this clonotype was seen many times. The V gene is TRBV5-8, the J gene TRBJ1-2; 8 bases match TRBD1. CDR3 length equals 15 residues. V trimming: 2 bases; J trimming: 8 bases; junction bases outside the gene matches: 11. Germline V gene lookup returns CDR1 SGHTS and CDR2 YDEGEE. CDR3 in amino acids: CASSLSAGGGGGYTF. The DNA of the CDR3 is TGTGCCAGCAGCTTATCAGCAGGGGGCGGTGGCGGCTACACCTTC.

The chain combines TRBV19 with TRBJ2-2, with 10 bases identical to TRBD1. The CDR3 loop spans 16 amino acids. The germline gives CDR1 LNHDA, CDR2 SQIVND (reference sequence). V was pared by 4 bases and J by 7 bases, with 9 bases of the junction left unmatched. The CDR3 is CASSTRGQGGYGELFF. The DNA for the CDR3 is TGTGCCAGTAGTACCCGAGGACAGGGGGGATACGGGGAGCTGTTTTTT.

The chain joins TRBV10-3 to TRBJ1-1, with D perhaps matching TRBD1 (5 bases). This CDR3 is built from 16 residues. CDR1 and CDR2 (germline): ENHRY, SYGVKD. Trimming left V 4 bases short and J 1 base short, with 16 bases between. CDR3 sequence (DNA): TGTGCCATCAGTGCACAGGTGGGGATATCGAACACTGAAGCTTTCTTT. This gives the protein CAISAQVGISNTEAFF.

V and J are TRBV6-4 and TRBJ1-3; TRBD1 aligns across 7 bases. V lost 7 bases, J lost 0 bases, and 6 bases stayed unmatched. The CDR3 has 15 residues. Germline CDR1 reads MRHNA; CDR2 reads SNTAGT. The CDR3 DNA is TGTGCCAGCACGGGGGACAGTAGCTCTGGAAACACCATATATTTT. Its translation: CASTGDSSSGNTIYF.

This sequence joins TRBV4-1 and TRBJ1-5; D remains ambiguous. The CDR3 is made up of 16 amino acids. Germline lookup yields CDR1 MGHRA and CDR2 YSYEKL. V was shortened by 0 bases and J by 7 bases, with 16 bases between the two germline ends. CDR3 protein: CASSQESMAGGQPQHF. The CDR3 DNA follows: TGCGCCAGCAGCCAAGAGTCGATGGCAGGCGGACAGCCCCAGCATTTT.

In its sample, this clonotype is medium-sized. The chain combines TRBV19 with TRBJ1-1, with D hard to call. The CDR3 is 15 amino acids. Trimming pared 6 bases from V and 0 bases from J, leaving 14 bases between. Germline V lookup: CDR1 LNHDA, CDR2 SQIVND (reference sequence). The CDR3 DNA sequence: TGTGCCAGTAGGACTGGGCTTCGTGTGAACACTGAAGCTTTCTTT. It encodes CASRTGLRVNTEAFF.

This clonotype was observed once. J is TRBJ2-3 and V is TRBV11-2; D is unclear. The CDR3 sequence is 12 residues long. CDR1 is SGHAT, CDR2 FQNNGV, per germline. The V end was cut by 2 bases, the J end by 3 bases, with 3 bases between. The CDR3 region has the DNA TGTGCCAGCAGCTTAAAAACAGATACGCAGTATTTT. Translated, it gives CASSLKTDTQYF.

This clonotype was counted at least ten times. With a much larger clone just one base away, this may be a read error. This CDR3 reads CASSLGSTAHGYTF. The CDR3 nucleotides read TGTGCCAGCAGCTTGGGGAGCACTGCTCATGGCTACACCTTC. V and J are TRBV5-4 and TRBJ1-2, with D unresolved. The CDR3 runs to 14 residues. In germline, CDR1 is SGHNT, CDR2 YYREEE (reference sequence). Deletions cut 0 bases from V and 6 bases from J, with 12 bases between.

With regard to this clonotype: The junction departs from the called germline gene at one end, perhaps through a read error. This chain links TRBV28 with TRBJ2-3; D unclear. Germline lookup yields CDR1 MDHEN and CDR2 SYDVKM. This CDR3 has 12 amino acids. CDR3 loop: CASTRREDTKYF. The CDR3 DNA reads TGTGCCAGCACCAGACGAGAAGATACGAAGTATTTT.

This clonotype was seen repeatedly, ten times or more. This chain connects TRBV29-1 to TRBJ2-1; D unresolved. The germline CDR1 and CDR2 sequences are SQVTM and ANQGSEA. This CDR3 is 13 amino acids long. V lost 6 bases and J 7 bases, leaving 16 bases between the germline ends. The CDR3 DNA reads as TGCAGCGTGGCCTTGGCTCGGTGGAATGAGCAGTTCTTC. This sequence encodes CSVALARWNEQFF.

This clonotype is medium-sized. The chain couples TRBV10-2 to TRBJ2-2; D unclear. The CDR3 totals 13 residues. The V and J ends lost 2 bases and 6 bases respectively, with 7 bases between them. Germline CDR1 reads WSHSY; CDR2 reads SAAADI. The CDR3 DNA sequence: TGCGCCAGCAGTGAGATGCGCGCCGGGGAGCTGTTTTTT. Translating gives CASSEMRAGELFF.

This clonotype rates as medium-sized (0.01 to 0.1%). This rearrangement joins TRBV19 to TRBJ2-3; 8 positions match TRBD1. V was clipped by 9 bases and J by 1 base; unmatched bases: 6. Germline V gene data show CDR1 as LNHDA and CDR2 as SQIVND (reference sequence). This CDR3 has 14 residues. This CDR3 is CASEQGVCTDTQYF. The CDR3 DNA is TGTGCCAGCGAACAGGGGGTCTGCACAGATACGCAGTATTTT.

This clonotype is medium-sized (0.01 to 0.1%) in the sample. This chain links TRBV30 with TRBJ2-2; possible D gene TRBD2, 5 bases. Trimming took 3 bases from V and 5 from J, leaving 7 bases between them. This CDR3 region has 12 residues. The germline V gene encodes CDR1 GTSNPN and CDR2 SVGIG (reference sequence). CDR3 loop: CAWRRGTGELFF. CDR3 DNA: TGTGCCTGGAGACGGGGAACCGGGGAGCTGTTTTTT.

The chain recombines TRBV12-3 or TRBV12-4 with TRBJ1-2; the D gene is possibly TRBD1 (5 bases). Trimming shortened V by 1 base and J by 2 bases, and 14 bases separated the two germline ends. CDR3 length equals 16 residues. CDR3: CASSLGGRIRNYGYTF. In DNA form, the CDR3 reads TGTGCCAGCAGTTTAGGGGGCCGGATACGCAACTATGGCTACACCTTC.

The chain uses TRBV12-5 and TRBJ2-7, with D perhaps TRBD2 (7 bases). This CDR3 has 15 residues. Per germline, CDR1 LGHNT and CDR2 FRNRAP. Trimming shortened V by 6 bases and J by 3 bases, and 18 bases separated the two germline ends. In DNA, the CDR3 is TGTGCTAGTGGCACCCGGGGGGCGGAACACTACGAGCAGTACTTC. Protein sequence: CASGTRGAEHYEQYF.

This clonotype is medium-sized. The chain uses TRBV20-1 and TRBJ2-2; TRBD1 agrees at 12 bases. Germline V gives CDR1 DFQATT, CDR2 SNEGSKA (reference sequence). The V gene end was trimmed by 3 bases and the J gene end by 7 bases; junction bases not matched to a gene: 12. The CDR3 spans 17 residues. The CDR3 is CSASRRGTGGTIGELFF. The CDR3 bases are TGCAGTGCTAGTCGTCGGGGGACAGGGGGCACCATCGGGGAGCTGTTTTTT.

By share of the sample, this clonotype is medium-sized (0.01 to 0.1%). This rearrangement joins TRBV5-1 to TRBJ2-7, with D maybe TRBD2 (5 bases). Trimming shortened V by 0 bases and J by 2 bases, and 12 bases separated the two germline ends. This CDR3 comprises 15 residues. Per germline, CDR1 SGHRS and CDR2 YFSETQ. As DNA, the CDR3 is TGCGCCAGCAGCTTGGGGGCGGGCGGCCCCTACGAGCAGTACTTC. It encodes CASSLGAGGPYEQYF.